This T cell receptor (beta chain) was captured in a study of OX40 agonist ivuxolimab in advanced cancers. With regard to the full study: Ivuxolimab was a fully human IgG2 agonistic monoclonal antibody targeting the costimulatory receptor OX40 (CD134). Intravenous ivuxolimab was administered to patients every 2 weeks at six dose levels: 0.01, 0.1, 0.3, 1.5, 3 and 10 mg/kg. Among the approximately 50 dose-escalation patients, 19 had hepatocellular carcinoma, some 15 melanoma, 9 renal cell carcinoma and 9 head and neck cancer. In the dose-escalation cohort, approximately 83% of patients were male, and the mean age was 60 years with a range of about 20 to 90. Prior anti-PD-1, anti-PD-L1 or anti-CTLA-4 therapy was permitted, and checkpoint inhibitors had been received by under 50% of dose-escalation patients. Partial responses occurred in three dose-escalation patients: two with cutaneous melanoma and one with hepatocellular carcinoma. Peripheral TCRbeta sequencing was intended to test whether TCR sequence diversity was altered and clonal T-cell expansion was caused by ivuxolimab. The paper covers the monotherapy dose-escalation part of the phase I ivuxolimab trial, which included N ≈ 52 patients.

Overall results and qualifications from the work: The antigen specificity of the clonally expanded peripheral T cells was not determined. Clonal expansion of both CD4+ and CD8+ blood T cells was observed from baseline to week 6 at doses 0.1 to 3.0 mg/kg. On average, CD8+ T cells showed more expanded clones than CD4+ T cells after ivuxolimab. Partial responders in the 0.1-3.0 mg/kg groups had among the lowest normalized peripheral clonal expansion, especially among CD8+ T cells. Low levels of normalized T-cell clonal expansion were also shown by some nonresponding patients.

V is pruned by 1 base and J by 5 bases, leaving 11 bases of the junction without a gene match. Reading the germline V gene (reference sequence) gives CDR1 MNHEY and CDR2 SMNVEV. The CDR3 numbers 19 residues from cysteine through phenylalanine. Kept here is only the CDR3 DNA, which spans 57 bases and is read in frame from base 1. Genomic DNA was extracted from sorted cells for sequencing of the TCRbeta CDR3 region. TCRbeta CDR3 regions were sequenced using the immunoSEQ Assay. In its TCRdb copy, this immuneACCESS table keeps in-frame sequences only and misses some clones. Where compared with another copy, unresolved V genes explain less than half of these, and the others have no known cause. The sample contains 90,000 or so clones, about 90% of them found a single time. The ten most abundant clones make up 0.7% to 1% of the sample. Patients with a history of autoimmune disease or receiving systemic immunosuppression were excluded from the trial. Peripheral blood for TCR sequencing was drawn from every dose cohort at baseline, at cycle 4 day 1 and at cycle 7 day 1. Samples were obtained from an open-label, multicenter, first-in-human phase I dose-escalation trial of ivuxolimab. Adults with locally advanced or metastatic head and neck squamous cell, hepatocellular, melanoma or renal cell carcinoma were enrolled in the trial. Before TCR sequencing, CD4+ and CD8+ T cells were separately sorted from peripheral blood.

Note on this clone: No antigen is known for it. There are no base qualities to consult, and no much larger clone falls within one base.

The sequence joins TRBV27 to TRBJ2-7, with 16 bases matching TRBD2. This receptor was obtained from an adult with an advanced solid tumor such as melanoma, head and neck, liver or kidney cancer. This material consisted of CD4+ or CD8+ T cells sorted from blood, taken in a trial of the OX40 agonist ivuxolimab. The encoded CDR3 is CASSLFEPGLAGGPNEQYF. Read as DNA, the sequence is TGTGCCAGCAGTTTATTCGAACCGGGACTAGCGGGAGGGCCGAACGAGCAGTACTTC.